One and the same sample provided the 24 T cell receptor beta chains below, sequenced in a study of cytomegalovirus exposure and HLA in healthy donors. Primers included in the PCR were 60 Vbeta and 13 Jbeta primers. Assay used: immunoSEQ multiplex PCR; TCRdb lists only in-frame clones, some missing. The repertoire consists of more than 80,000 clones, with just under 70% occurring once and the leading ten covering 2.7%. Sequencing input: PBMCs. The receptors derive from a man aged 45 to 65 in good health and CMV-seronegative.

This clone was seen a few times. This chain uses TRBV6-5 with TRBJ2-5, with D maybe TRBD2 (7 bases). Germline lookup yields CDR1 MNHEY and CDR2 SVGAGI. The CDR3 spans 15 residues. The V end lost 0 bases, the J end lost 3 bases, and 11 bases lay between the germline ends. The CDR3 spells CASSYSAGAEETQYF. The CDR3 coding sequence is TGTGCCAGCAGTTACTCGGCGGGGGCTGAAGAGACCCAGTACTTC.

The rearrangement joins TRBV2 to TRBJ2-7; 8 bases map to TRBD1. V was clipped by 2 bases and J by 3 bases; unmatched bases: 3. The CDR3 is 14 amino acids. Germline CDR1 reads SNHLY; CDR2 reads FYNNEI. The chain's CDR3 is CASSEQGAGYEQYF. DNA for the CDR3: TGTGCCAGCAGTGAACAGGGGGCAGGCTACGAGCAGTACTTC.

The J gene is TRBJ2-1, the V gene TRBV10-3; 10 bases are a match to TRBD2. Looked up from germline, CDR1 is ENHRY and CDR2 is SYGVKD. The CDR3 is made up of 14 amino acids. The J segment lost 10 bases and the V segment lost 6 bases, leaving 9 bases of the junction unmatched. CDR3 nucleotide sequence: TGTGCCATCAGGGGACTAGCGACCGCCGGGGAGCAGTTCTTC. Its translation: CAIRGLATAGEQFF.

This clone was recorded once. V and J are TRBV5-4 and TRBJ1-2; perhaps TRBD1 as D (6 bases). Germline CDR1 reads SGHNT; CDR2 reads YYREEE (reference sequence). This CDR3 has 15 amino acids. Trimming took off 5 bases at V and 4 bases at J, with 18 bases between the two ends. The CDR3 DNA sequence: TGTGCCAGCAGGCAGCAGGGAGGGGGTGGCTATGGCTACACCTTC. Translation: CASRQQGGGGYGYTF.

The chain recombines TRBV5-6 with TRBJ2-2, with D perhaps TRBD2 (6 bases). V was cut by 4 bases and J by 2 bases, with 15 bases left in between. CDR3 length: 16 residues. CDR1 is SGHDT and CDR2 is YYEEEE in the germline V gene. In DNA form, the CDR3 reads TGTGCCAGCAGCCCACGGTCCGGGGGTAACACCGGGGAGCTGTTTTTT. Protein: CASSPRSGGNTGELFF.

This sequence joins TRBV19 and TRBJ2-1; perhaps TRBD2 as D (6 bases). The CDR3 runs to 17 residues. In germline, CDR1 is LNHDA, CDR2 SQIVND (reference sequence). Trimming pared 6 bases from V and 3 bases from J, leaving 21 bases between. The CDR3 loop reads CASSLPRGGVGYNEQFF. CDR3 nucleotides: TGTGCCAGTAGCCTACCGCGGGGAGGTGTTGGCTACAATGAGCAGTTCTTC.

This clone was detected only a few times. The rearrangement links TRBV5-1 to TRBJ2-4, with D possibly TRBD1 on 6 matching bases. The CDR3 spans 18 residues. In germline, CDR1 is SGHRS, CDR2 YFSETQ. V was trimmed by 5 bases and J by 6 bases, leaving 27 bases between them. DNA for the CDR3: TGCGCCAGCAGATTTGGGGTCAGGGGATCGGGGATCAGAAACATTCAGTACTTC. Its protein is CASRFGVRGSGIRNIQYF.

The J gene is TRBJ2-5, the V gene TRBV7-6, with TRBD2 matching over 10 bases. The V segment lost 4 bases and the J segment 5 bases; nucleotides outside the gene matches: 7. Germline V gives CDR1 SGHVS, CDR2 FNYEAQ. The CDR3 loop spans 15 amino acids. CDR3 residues: CASSYQRGGLETQYF. For the CDR3, the DNA is TGTGCCAGCAGCTACCAGCGGGGGGGCCTTGAGACCCAGTACTTC.

This rearrangement joins TRBV25-1 to TRBJ1-6; D is unclear. Trimming took 6 bases from V and 0 from J, leaving 9 bases between them. The CDR3 consists of 15 residues. From germline, CDR1 is MGHDK and CDR2 SYGVNS. The CDR3 DNA reads as TGTGCCAGCAGCCAAACAAGCTCCTATAATTCACCCCTCCACTTT. This gives the protein CASSQTSSYNSPLHF.

The genes are TRBV11-3 and TRBJ2-3, with a tentative D call TRBD1 (6 bases). This CDR3 region has 13 residues. The germline gives CDR1 SGHNT, CDR2 YENEEA. V was pared by 5 bases and J by 3 bases, with 9 bases between. The DNA for the CDR3 is TGTGCCAGCAGCCTCACAGGGACAGATACGCAGTATTTT. The encoded protein is CASSLTGTDTQYF.

The CDR3 protein is CAWRHGAGETQYF. CDR3 nucleotide sequence: TGTGCCTGGAGACACGGGGCGGGGGAGACCCAGTACTTC. The chain recombines TRBV30 with TRBJ2-5; tentatively, D is TRBD2 (6 bases). The CDR3 contains 13 residues. Trimming left V 3 bases short and J 5 bases short, with 13 bases between. Per the germline V gene, CDR1 is GTSNPN and CDR2 is SVGIG (reference sequence).

The CDR3, as DNA: TGTGCCAGCTACACTAGCGGCTACAATGAGCAGTTCTTC. Its protein product is CASYTSGYNEQFF. The genes are TRBV11-2 and TRBJ2-1, with TRBD2 matching 8 bases. V shed 8 bases, J shed 3 bases, and the junction held 3 bases outside the gene matches. Germline CDR1 and CDR2: SGHAT and FQNNGV. The CDR3 consists of 13 residues.

The chain carries TRBV11-3 and TRBJ2-1, with 7 bases matching TRBD2. There are 17 residues in the CDR3. In germline, CDR1 is SGHNT, CDR2 YENEEA. After removal of 5 bases from V and 5 bases from J, the junction contained 15 bases not matched to a gene. The CDR3 loop is CASSPKRAGEGNNEQFF. In DNA form, the CDR3 reads TGTGCCAGCAGCCCGAAGCGGGCGGGGGAAGGTAACAATGAGCAGTTCTTC. Full variable domain (rest looked up from reference TRBV11-3 and TRBJ2-1): EAGVVQSPRYKIIEKKQPVAFWCNPISGHNTLYWYLQNLGQGPELLIRYENEEAVDDSQLPKDRFSAERLKGVDSTLKIQPAELGDSAVYLCASSPKRAGEGNNEQFFGPGTRLTVL.

The CDR3 region has the DNA TGTGCCAGCAGTTACGAGGACAGGTATAGGCCCCAGCATTTT. It specifies CASSYEDRYRPQHF. This chain joins TRBV6-6 and TRBJ1-5; 7 positions agree with TRBD1. The V and J ends lost 2 bases and 9 bases, in that order; junction bases with no gene match: 7. The CDR3 loop spans 14 amino acids. CDR1 is MNHNY, CDR2 SVGAGI, per germline (reference sequence).

The chain links TRBV27 to TRBJ1-2, with 7 bases lining up with TRBD1. Germline V CDR1 and CDR2: MNHEY, SMNVEV (reference sequence). The CDR3 totals 13 residues. V gave up 5 bases and J gave up 7 bases; unmatched junction bases: 7. The CDR3 region has the DNA TGTGCCAGCAGTCTCCACCGGGACAGTGGCTACACCTTC. Encoded protein: CASSLHRDSGYTF.

This clone was counted between two and nine times. The genes are TRBV2 and TRBJ2-7, with D maybe TRBD1 (6 bases). This CDR3 has 14 residues. CDR1 is SNHLY and CDR2 is FYNNEI in the germline V gene. Trimming pared 3 bases from V and 3 bases from J, leaving 12 bases between. The CDR3 DNA reads TGTGCCAGCAGTGACCAGGGGCGTGACTACGAGCAGTACTTC. Translated: CASSDQGRDYEQYF.

This clone was picked up one time. This sequence joins TRBV4-3 and TRBJ2-5; a possible D gene is TRBD2 (7 bases). The germline gives CDR1 LGHNA, CDR2 YSLEER. V gave up 6 bases and J gave up 5 bases, with 19 bases separating them. The CDR3 sequence is 15 residues long. The CDR3 nucleotides are TGCGCCAGCAGGCAGACGCCGGGGGGCTGGGAGACCCAGTACTTC. Residues: CASRQTPGGWETQYF.

This clone was counted only a few times. The rearrangement uses TRBV21-1 and TRBJ2-1; no check of the table's D call, TRBD1, against the DNA was made. TRBV21-1 is listed as a pseudogene. The CDR3 spans 13 residues. CDR3 residues: CASSTSTGNEQFF. The CDR3 DNA follows: TGTGCCAGCAGCACCTCGACAGGGAACGAGCAGTTCTTC.

As DNA, the CDR3 is TGTGCCAGCAGTTTAACTTCTAGGGACACACTAGAAAACCAGTACTTC. The encoded protein is CASSLTSRDTLENQYF. This chain links TRBV27 with TRBJ2-5; a possible D gene is TRBD1 (6 bases). Between the trimmed V and J ends, which lost 2 bases and 10 bases, there was a span of 23 bases. From germline, CDR1 is MNHEY and CDR2 SMNVEV (reference sequence). This CDR3 has 16 amino acids.

A remark on this clone: This CDR3 fails to terminate in the conserved phenylalanine or tryptophan, so it likely reflects a read error. This rearrangement joins TRBV2 to TRBJ1-5; 7 nucleotides align to TRBD1. V lost 6 bases to trimming and J lost 1 base; unmatched junction nucleotides: 6. CDR3 length equals 15 residues. CDR1 and CDR2 from the germline V gene are SNHLY and FYNNEI. The CDR3 nucleotides read TGTGCCAGCAGGAGGACAGGACTCAGCAATCAGCCCCAGCATGTT. Translating gives CASRRTGLSNQPQHV.

The chain employs TRBV14 and TRBJ1-6, with D hard to call. Germline CDR1 is SGHDN and CDR2 is FVKESK. Trimming shortened V by 1 base and J by 10 bases, and 8 bases separated the two germline ends. There are 13 residues in the CDR3. This chain's CDR3 is CASSQVIPSPLHF. The CDR3, as DNA: TGTGCCAGCAGCCAAGTTATTCCCTCACCCCTCCACTTT.

The rearrangement uses TRBV6-6 and TRBJ1-4; 10 bases match TRBD1. Germline assignment: CDR1 MNHNY and CDR2 SVGAGI (reference sequence). The CDR3 runs to 16 residues. V lost 2 bases to trimming and J lost 11 bases; unmatched junction nucleotides: 11. CDR3 region: CASSYRPGTGVVKLFF. CDR3 in DNA: TGTGCCAGCAGTTACAGACCCGGGACAGGGGTTGTGAAACTGTTTTTT.

This clone was counted between two and nine times. This chain uses TRBV6-5 with TRBJ1-4, with 9 bases identical to TRBD1. The CDR3 sequence is 14 residues long. Germline lookup yields CDR1 MNHEY and CDR2 SVGAGI. V was pared by 4 bases and J by 7 bases, with 4 bases of the junction left unmatched. CDR3 loop: CASSLTGGTEKLFF. The CDR3 bases are TGTGCCAGCAGTTTGACAGGGGGTACTGAAAAACTGTTTTTT.

Ten or more counts support this clone. The chain recombines TRBV6-1 with TRBJ2-1; 15 bases are shared with TRBD2. V shed 3 bases, J shed 7 bases, and the junction held 4 bases outside the gene matches. The germline V gene encodes CDR1 MNHNS and CDR2 SASEGT. This CDR3 contains 16 residues. In DNA, the CDR3 is TGTGCCAGCAGTGATTTGGGACTAGCGGGAGGAAATGAGCAGTTCTTC. Protein: CASSDLGLAGGNEQFF.